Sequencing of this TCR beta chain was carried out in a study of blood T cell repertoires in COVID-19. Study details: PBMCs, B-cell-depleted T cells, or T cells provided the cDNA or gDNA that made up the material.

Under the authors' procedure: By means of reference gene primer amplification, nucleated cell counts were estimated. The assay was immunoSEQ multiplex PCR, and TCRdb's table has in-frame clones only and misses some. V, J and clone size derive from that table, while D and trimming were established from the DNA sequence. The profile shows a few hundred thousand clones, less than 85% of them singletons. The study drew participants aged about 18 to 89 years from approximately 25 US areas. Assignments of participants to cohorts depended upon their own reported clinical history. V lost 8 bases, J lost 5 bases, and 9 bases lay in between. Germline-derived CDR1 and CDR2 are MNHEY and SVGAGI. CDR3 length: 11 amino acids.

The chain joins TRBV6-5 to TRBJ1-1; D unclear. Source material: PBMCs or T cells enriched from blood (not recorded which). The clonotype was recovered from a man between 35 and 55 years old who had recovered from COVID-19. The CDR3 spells CASQLATEAFF. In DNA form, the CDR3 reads TGTGCCAGCCAACTCGCTACTGAAGCTTTCTTT.